The present T cell receptor (beta chain) was sequenced within a study of blood T cell repertoires in COVID-19. Looking at the study overall: The United States, Italy and Spain were the sources of the acute and convalescent COVID-19 samples.

Those enrolled, adults aged roughly 18 to 89 years, came from about two dozen US areas. Assignment of participants to cohorts was predicated upon participant-reported clinical history. The recovered donors of Cohort 3 showed two negative PCRs, clearance, or symptom resolution. Assay used: immunoSEQ multiplex PCR; TCRdb lists only in-frame clones, some missing. The sample lists around 130,000 clones, about 86% occurring once. The germline V and J ends were trimmed by 3 bases and 4 bases, with 14 bases remaining between them. Per germline, CDR1 MNHNS and CDR2 SASEGT. The CDR3 contains 15 residues. The receptor's source is a woman aged 45 to 65 who had recovered from COVID-19. The rearrangement uses TRBV6-1 and TRBJ2-3; a weak D match, TRBD2 (6 bases). The specimen sequenced was PBMCs or T cells enriched from blood (not recorded which). CDR3 nucleotides: TGTGCCAGCAGTGAGGCGGGATCTATATCAGATACGCAGTATTTT. Translating it yields CASSEAGSISDTQYF.